Listed below are T cell receptor beta chains from one sample, sequenced in a study of blood T cell repertoires in COVID-19. Repertoires were generated with immunoSEQ multiplex PCR, while TCRdb's copy carries only in-frame clones and drops some. The sample includes about 220,000 clones, around 81% of them seen just once. Sequenced input: peripheral blood. These receptors all stem from a woman aged 60-75 years with acute or convalescent COVID-19. CDR3s include the opening cysteine and the closing phenylalanine or tryptophan. D genes are given only for firm matches. Part of the rows lack a size; the others show once, few, many or a class for expanded clones.

clone_size	j_call	v_call	d_call	cdr3_aa	cdr3_nt
-	TRBJ1-6	TRBV12-5	-	CASGLVSIGRGNNSPLHF	TGTGCTAGTGGTTTGGTTTCTATAGGCAGGGGCAATAATTCACCCCTCCACTTT
-	TRBJ1-5	TRBV7-9	-	CASSLDSNNQPQHF	TGTGCCAGCAGCTTGGACAGTAACAATCAGCCCCAGCATTTT
-	TRBJ1-2	TRBV30	-	CAWGDTYYGYTF	TGTGCCTGGGGGGACACCTACTATGGCTACACCTTC
-	TRBJ1-1	TRBV12-3/TRBV12-4	-	CASSQTGRTEAFF	TGTGCCAGCAGCCAGACCGGGAGAACTGAAGCTTTCTTT
-	TRBJ2-1	TRBV19	TRBD2	CASSINLGGSAYNEQFF	TGTGCCAGTAGTATAAACTTGGGAGGGAGCGCCTACAATGAGCAGTTCTTC
-	TRBJ2-1	TRBV4-2	TRBD2	CASSQGAGGPYNEQFF	TGTGCCAGCAGCCAGGGGGCGGGGGGACCCTACAATGAGCAGTTCTTC
-	TRBJ1-2	TRBV24-1	-	CATSDFNNNYGYTF	TGTGCCACCAGTGATTTCAACAACAACTATGGCTACACCTTC
-	TRBJ1-1	TRBV18	-	CASSPQGSSNTEAFF	TGTGCCAGCTCACCACAGGGGTCGTCGAACACTGAAGCTTTCTTT
few	TRBJ1-5	TRBV7-2	-	CASSPRWAGNNQPQHF	TGTGCCAGCAGCCCAAGGTGGGCGGGCAACAATCAGCCCCAGCATTTT
once	TRBJ2-1	TRBV15	-	CATGRLSANEQFF	TGTGCCACTGGGAGACTTTCCGCCAATGAGCAGTTCTTC
-	TRBJ1-5	TRBV12-3/TRBV12-4	-	CASSRGLGQPQHF	TGTGCCAGCAGTAGGGGTTTAGGTCAGCCCCAGCATTTT
-	TRBJ2-7	TRBV4-2	TRBD1	CASSQVGTGGYEQYF	TGTGCCAGCAGCCAAGTTGGGACAGGGGGTTACGAGCAGTACTTC
few	TRBJ1-2	TRBV6-5	-	CASGSQGPYGYTF	TGTGCCAGCGGCTCCCAGGGTCCCTATGGCTACACCTTC
-	TRBJ2-1	TRBV10-3	TRBD1	CAISMTGPVNEQFF	TGTGCCATCAGTATGACAGGGCCCGTCAATGAGCAGTTCTTC
-	TRBJ1-1	TRBV11-2	-	CASSALRTLEAFF	TGTGCCAGCAGCGCCCTACGGACACTTGAAGCTTTCTTT
-	TRBJ1-5	TRBV7-9	-	CASSLDFNQPQHF	TGTGCCAGCAGCTTAGACTTCAATCAGCCCCAGCATTTT
-	TRBJ1-2	TRBV5-6	-	CASSPTHRRYGYTF	TGTGCCAGCAGCCCTACCCACAGGCGCTATGGCTACACCTTC
-	TRBJ1-2	TRBV29-1	TRBD1	CSYAQGAGYGYTF	TGCAGCTACGCTCAGGGGGCCGGCTATGGCTACACCTTC
-	TRBJ1-1	TRBV6-5	TRBD1	CASSSQGALTEAFF	TGTGCCAGCAGTTCCCAGGGGGCGCTGACTGAAGCTTTCTTT
-	TRBJ1-1	TRBV6-5	TRBD1	CASSRDRVAFF	TGTGCCAGCAGTAGAGACAGGGTAGCTTTCTTT
few	TRBJ1-4	TRBV10-3	-	CATLRATNEKLFF	TGTGCCACGCTCAGGGCAACTAATGAAAAACTGTTTTTT
-	TRBJ1-1	TRBV10-1	TRBD1	CASTPPLDRGAEAFF	TGCGCCAGCACTCCACCCCTCGACAGGGGGGCTGAAGCTTTCTTT